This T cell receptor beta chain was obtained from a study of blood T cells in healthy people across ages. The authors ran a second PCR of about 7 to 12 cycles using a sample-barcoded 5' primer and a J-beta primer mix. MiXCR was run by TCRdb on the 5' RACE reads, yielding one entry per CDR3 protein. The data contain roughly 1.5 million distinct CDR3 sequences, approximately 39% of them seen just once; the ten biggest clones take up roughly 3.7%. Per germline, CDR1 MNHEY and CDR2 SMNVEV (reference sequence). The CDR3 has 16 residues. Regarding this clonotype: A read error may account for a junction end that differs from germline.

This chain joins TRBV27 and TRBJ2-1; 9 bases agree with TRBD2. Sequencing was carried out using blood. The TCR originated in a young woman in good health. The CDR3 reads CASSLYLAGAYNEQFF. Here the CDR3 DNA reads TGTGCCAGCAGCTTATATTTAGCGGGAGCTTACAATGAGCAGTTCTTC.